This T cell receptor (beta chain) was captured by sequencing in a study of CD8+ T cells in alopecia areata. Study outcomes and limitations: Normal-skin resident alphabeta T cells also appear among scalp sample sequences.

This clone was counted a single time. Its matching antigen is unknown. Germline V lookup: CDR1 SEHNR, CDR2 FQNEAQ (reference sequence). Trimming removed 6 bases from V and 3 bases from J, with 12 bases in between. The CDR3 has 13 residues. Extracted RNA was reverse transcribed into cDNA, the sequencing template. Here immunoSEQ multiplex PCR was the method, and the copy in TCRdb shows in-frame clones only, minus some. The repertoire holds about 120,000 clones, with around 50% as singletons. The chain joins TRBV7-9 to TRBJ2-7, with D possibly being TRBD1 (6 bases). This TCR was sampled from a human donor with alopecia areata. Sequencing was carried out using NKG2D-low CD8+ T cells sorted from blood. CDR3 bases: TGTGCCAGCAGTATGACAGGAGACTACGAGCAGTACTTC. Translated, it gives CASSMTGDYEQYF.